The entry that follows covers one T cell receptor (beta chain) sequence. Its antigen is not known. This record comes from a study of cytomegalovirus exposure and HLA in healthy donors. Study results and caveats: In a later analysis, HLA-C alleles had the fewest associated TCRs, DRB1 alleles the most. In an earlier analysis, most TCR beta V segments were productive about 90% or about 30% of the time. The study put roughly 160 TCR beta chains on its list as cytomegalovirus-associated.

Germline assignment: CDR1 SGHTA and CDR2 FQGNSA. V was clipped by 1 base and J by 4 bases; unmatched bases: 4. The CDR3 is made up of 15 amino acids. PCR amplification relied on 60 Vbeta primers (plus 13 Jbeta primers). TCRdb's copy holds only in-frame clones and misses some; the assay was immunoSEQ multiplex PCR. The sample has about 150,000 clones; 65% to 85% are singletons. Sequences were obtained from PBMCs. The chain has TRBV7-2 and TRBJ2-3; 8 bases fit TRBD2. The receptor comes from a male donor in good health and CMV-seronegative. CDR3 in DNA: TGTGCCAGCAGCTTAGGCCGGGAGGGCTCAGATACGCAGTATTTT. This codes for CASSLGREGSDTQYF. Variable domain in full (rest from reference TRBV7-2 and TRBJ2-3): GAGVSQSPSNKVTEKGKDVELRCDPISGHTALYWYRQSLGQGLEFLIYFQGNSAPDKSGLPSDRFSAERTGGSVSTLTIQRTQQEDSAVYLCASSLGREGSDTQYFGPGTRLTVL.